The clone carrying this TCR beta chain was seen once. How the authors handled the data: Amplifying reference gene primers gave estimates of nucleated cell counts. TCRdb keeps only in-frame clones here, not all; method: immunoSEQ multiplex PCR. That table gives V, J and clone size, and the DNA gave D and trimming. The repertoire includes approximately 280,000 clones, 75% to 90% of them detected once, and more than 9.5% sits in the top ten. The record originates from a study of blood T cell repertoires in COVID-19. In the study overall: The samples span acute and convalescent COVID-19 from the United States, Italy and Spain. PBMCs, B-cell-depleted T cells, or T cells provided the cDNA or gDNA that made up the material.

Sequencing was performed on peripheral blood. This TCR was sampled from an older woman with acute or convalescent COVID-19.

CDR3 residues: CASTPGFLNGYTF. The CDR3, as DNA: TGTGCCAGTACCCCAGGGTTTCTAAATGGCTACACCTTC. V and J are TRBV19 and TRBJ1-2, with D tentatively TRBD1 (5 bases). Trimming took off 7 bases at V and 6 bases at J, with 15 bases between the two ends. The germline CDR1 and CDR2 sequences are LNHDA and SQIVND (reference sequence). The CDR3 sequence is 13 residues long.